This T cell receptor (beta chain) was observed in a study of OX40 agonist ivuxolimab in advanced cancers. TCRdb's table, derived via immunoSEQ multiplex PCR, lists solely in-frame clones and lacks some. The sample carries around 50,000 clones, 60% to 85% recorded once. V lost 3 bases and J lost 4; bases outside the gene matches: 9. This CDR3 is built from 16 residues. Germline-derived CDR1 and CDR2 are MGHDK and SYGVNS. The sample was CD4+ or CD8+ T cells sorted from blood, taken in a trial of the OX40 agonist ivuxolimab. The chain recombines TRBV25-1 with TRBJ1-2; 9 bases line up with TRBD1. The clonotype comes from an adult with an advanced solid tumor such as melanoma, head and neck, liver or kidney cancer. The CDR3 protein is CASSDLGGQGIYGYTF. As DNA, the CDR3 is TGTGCCAGCAGTGACCTAGGGGGACAGGGTATCTATGGCTACACCTTC.